A selection of T cell receptor beta chains follows, all from one sample in a study of PD-1 blockade in classical Hodgkin lymphoma. Sequencing used immunoSEQ multiplex PCR; TCRdb keeps in-frame clones, though not all of them. The sample includes 100,000 or so clones, roughly 90% seen only once; the top ten take under 8%. The input for sequencing was peripheral blood mononuclear cells (PBMCs), taken before the second cycle of nivolumab. Receptors originate from a human donor with classical Hodgkin lymphoma. Each CDR3 is given with its conserved first and last residue. Fields, in order: clone size, J gene, V gene, D gene, CDR3 length, CDR3 DNA, CDR3 protein. D genes are given only for firm matches. Clone sizes are given selectively: once, few, many, or a class where the clone is expanded.

- | TRBJ1-4 | TRBV6-5 | TRBD1 | 14 | TGTGCCAGCACCGACAGTCAGGGGGTTGAAAAACTGTTTTTT | CASTDSQGVEKLFF
- | TRBJ2-3 | TRBV7-2 | - | 15 | TGTGCCAGCAGCCGGGAGAGCTATTCCCCAGATACGCAGTATTTT | CASSRESYSPDTQYF
- | TRBJ1-6 | TRBV19 | - | 14 | TGTGCCAGTAGTATACTGACAGATACATCACCCCTCCACTTT | CASSILTDTSPLHF
- | TRBJ1-4 | TRBV7-2 | - | 17 | TGTGCCAGCAGCTTACTGGGACAACACGCAACTAATGAAAAACTGTTTTTT | CASSLLGQHATNEKLFF
- | TRBJ2-1 | TRBV7-8 | TRBD2 | 14 | TGTGCCAGCAGCCCCGGGACTAGCGGGGGTCCGCAGTTCTTC | CASSPGTSGGPQFF
- | TRBJ2-2 | TRBV5-6 | - | 14 | TGTGCCAGCGGCCTTTGGGGGGCAAACGGGGAGCTGTTTTTT | CASGLWGANGELFF
once | TRBJ1-1 | TRBV5-1 | - | 14 | TGCGCCAGCAGCTTCGTTTCAGCCAACACTGAAGCTTTCTTT | CASSFVSANTEAFF
medium-sized | TRBJ1-3 | TRBV28 | - | 13 | TGTGCCAGCAGTTTATTACAGGGAAACACCATATATTTT | CASSLLQGNTIYF
- | TRBJ1-2 | TRBV7-6 | TRBD1 | 16 | TGTGCCAGCAGCCCCCGCGCCGGGACAGGGCGTCGCGGCTACACCTTC | CASSPRAGTGRRGYTF
- | TRBJ1-1 | TRBV9 | TRBD1 | 15 | TGTGCCAGCGGATTAAACCGGGACAGGGGGACTGAAGCTTTCTTT | CASGLNRDRGTEAFF
- | TRBJ2-2 | TRBV7-2 | TRBD2 | 15 | TGTGCCAGTGGGCTAGCGGGGGCGTACACCGGGGAGCTGTTTTTT | CASGLAGAYTGELFF
- | TRBJ2-7 | TRBV10-3 | - | 11 | TGTGCCACCGACGACACCTACGAGCAGTACTTC | CATDDTYEQYF
- | TRBJ1-5 | TRBV4-2 | - | 14 | TGTGCCAGCAGCCGAACCGATAGCAATCAGCCCCAGCATTTT | CASSRTDSNQPQHF
medium-sized | TRBJ2-5 | TRBV7-2 | - | 11 | TGTGCCAGCAGCTTAGGGGGGACCCAGTACTTC | CASSLGGTQYF
- | TRBJ1-3 | TRBV30 | - | 14 | TGTGCCTGGAGTGTAAACATCTTGGGAAACACCATATATTTT | CAWSVNILGNTIYF
- | TRBJ1-5 | TRBV2 | - | 15 | TGTGCCAGCAGTGAAGCACGGGGGGCTGGTCAGCCCCAGCATTTT | CASSEARGAGQPQHF
- | TRBJ2-5 | TRBV5-6 | - | 13 | TGTGCCAGCAGCTTTGCTGTAGGGGAGACCCAGTACTTC | CASSFAVGETQYF
- | TRBJ2-4 | TRBV5-8 | - | 16 | TGTGCCAGCAGATGGACCCAAGGGTTAGCCAAAAACATTCAGTACTTC | CASRWTQGLAKNIQYF
- | TRBJ1-5 | TRBV21-1 | - | 21 | TGTGCCAGCAGCAAGTTGCCCGCAGGGGGCGATGGCACTTTGAGCAATCAGCCCCAGCATTTT | CASSKLPAGGDGTLSNQPQHF
- | TRBJ1-5 | TRBV7-2 | - | 15 | TGTGCCAGCAGCCGCCAAACCATCACTTATCAGCCCCAGCATTTT | CASSRQTITYQPQHF
once | TRBJ1-2 | TRBV19 | TRBD1 | 14 | TGTGCCAGTAGTATAGCCCAGGGGGCGGATGGCTACACCTTC | CASSIAQGADGYTF
- | TRBJ2-7 | TRBV6-1 | - | 13 | TGTGCCAGCAGTGAAGCAGACGGCTACGAGCAGTACTTC | CASSEADGYEQYF
- | TRBJ2-7 | TRBV6-5 | - | 12 | TGTGCCAGCAGTTACGGAGTTAACGAGCAGTACTTC | CASSYGVNEQYF
- | TRBJ2-7 | TRBV7-9 | - | 18 | TGTGCCAGCAGCGGGGAATGGACAAGGAGGGGCAGCTCCTACGAGCAGTACTTC | CASSGEWTRRGSSYEQYF
- | TRBJ1-2 | TRBV7-2 | - | 13 | TGTGCCAGCAGCTCAAAGTGGTCATATGGCTACACCTTC | CASSSKWSYGYTF
- | TRBJ2-7 | TRBV13 | TRBD1 | 14 | TGTGCCAGCAGCTTAGAGGACAGGGACAACGAGCAGTACTTC | CASSLEDRDNEQYF
- | TRBJ1-1 | TRBV19 | - | 16 | TGTGCCAGTAGTATAGATCCGGTGGGGGGGAACACTGAAGCTTTCTTT | CASSIDPVGGNTEAFF
- | TRBJ2-7 | TRBV7-6 | TRBD1 | 16 | TGTGCCAGCAGCTTAAACACCGGACAGGGGGTGTACGAGCAGTACTTC | CASSLNTGQGVYEQYF
- | TRBJ2-7 | TRBV6-1 | - | 11 | TGTGCCAGCAGTGGCCACAGCGAGCAGTACTTC | CASSGHSEQYF
- | TRBJ1-6 | TRBV19 | - | 14 | TGTGCCAGTAGTACCGACCCCGGGGGTTCACCCCTCCACTTT | CASSTDPGGSPLHF
- | TRBJ2-1 | TRBV20-1 | - | 11 | TGCAGTGCAAGCTCCTACAATGAGCAGTTCTTC | CSASSYNEQFF
- | TRBJ1-1 | TRBV7-9 | - | 14 | TGTGCCAGCAGCTTTTTTTCGGAGAACACTGAAGCTTTCTTT | CASSFFSENTEAFF
- | TRBJ1-1 | TRBV25-1 | - | 16 | TGTGCCAGCAGTGAAAATAAACACCCAAGGAACACTGAAGCTTTCTTT | CASSENKHPRNTEAFF
- | TRBJ2-2 | TRBV2 | - | 14 | TGTGCCACTAAAGCGGATACGAACACCGGGGAGCTGTTTTTT | CATKADTNTGELFF
- | TRBJ2-3 | TRBV19 | TRBD1 | 16 | TGTGCCAGCGGGGGTTCGGGACAGGGATTGACAGATACGCAGTATTTT | CASGGSGQGLTDTQYF
- | TRBJ1-1 | TRBV29-1 | - | 13 | TGCAGCGTTGGATCCCAAGTGAACACTGAAGCTTTCTTT | CSVGSQVNTEAFF
- | TRBJ2-7 | TRBV19 | TRBD1 | 16 | TGTGCCAGTAGTACGACCGGGACAGTTATCTCCTACGAGCAGTACTTC | CASSTTGTVISYEQYF
- | TRBJ2-7 | TRBV19 | TRBD1 | 14 | TGTGCCAGTAGTAAGGACAGGGGGGGATACGAGCAGTACTTC | CASSKDRGGYEQYF
- | TRBJ2-3 | TRBV7-9 | TRBD2 | 14 | TGTGCCAGCAGAGGAGTAGCGGGGGCAGATACGCAGTATTTT | CASRGVAGADTQYF
- | TRBJ1-1 | TRBV7-3 | - | 13 | TGTGCCAGCAGCTTCACTCCGAACACTGAAGCTTTCTTT | CASSFTPNTEAFF
- | TRBJ1-2 | TRBV29-1 | TRBD1 | 12 | TGCAGCGCCGGGACAGGGAACTATGGCTACACCTTC | CSAGTGNYGYTF
- | TRBJ2-5 | TRBV5-6 | - | 15 | TGTGCCAGCATGCCGGGAACAGTAAGAATGGAGACCCAGTACTTC | CASMPGTVRMETQYF
- | TRBJ2-7 | TRBV30 | - | 14 | TGTGCCTGGAGTGTGCGGAGGGGGGCCTACGAGCAGTACTTC | CAWSVRRGAYEQYF
- | TRBJ2-7 | TRBV6-6 | - | 15 | TGTGCCAGCAGCCCCATAGGACGGAGCTCCTACGAGCAGTACTTC | CASSPIGRSSYEQYF
- | TRBJ2-1 | TRBV20-1 | - | 11 | TGCAGTGCCCTGCTAGCAGGTGAGCAGTTCTTC | CSALLAGEQFF
- | TRBJ2-7 | TRBV7-6 | TRBD1 | 14 | TGTGCCAGCAGCTTAGGGACAGGGGGTGGCGAGCAGTACTTC | CASSLGTGGGEQYF
- | TRBJ1-1 | TRBV25-1 | - | 14 | TGTGCCAGCAGACGGGACGGAGCGAACACTGAAGCTTTCTTT | CASRRDGANTEAFF
- | TRBJ1-2 | TRBV27 | - | 13 | TGTGCCAGCAGTTTAATGGGATCCTATGGCTACACCTTC | CASSLMGSYGYTF
- | TRBJ2-2 | TRBV7-9 | - | 19 | TGTGCCAGCAGCCCCAGGGAGGGGGTTGTTCGGTACTATGCCGGGGAGCTGTTTTTT | CASSPREGVVRYYAGELFF
- | TRBJ2-5 | TRBV12-5 | TRBD2 | 17 | TGTGCTAGTGGTTTGGTAGTTAGCGGGGGGGATCAAGAGACCCAGTACTTC | CASGLVVSGGDQETQYF
- | TRBJ2-3 | TRBV5-4 | TRBD2 | 15 | TGTGCCAGCAGCCTTAGCGGGGGTTGGACAGATACGCAGTATTTT | CASSLSGGWTDTQYF
- | TRBJ2-2 | TRBV6-1 | - | 15 | TGTGCCAGCAGGGCCGGCCTTATTGAGTCCGGGGAGCTGTTTTTT | CASRAGLIESGELFF
- | TRBJ1-1 | TRBV19 | - | 16 | TGTGCCAGTAGTATAGCGCCGGGGGGCATGAACACTGAAGCTTTCTTT | CASSIAPGGMNTEAFF
- | TRBJ1-2 | TRBV28 | - | 15 | TGTGCCAGCAGTTTATGGGCGGGGGGCCACTATGGCTACACCTTC | CASSLWAGGHYGYTF
- | TRBJ2-3 | TRBV12-5 | TRBD2 | 17 | TGTGCTAGTGGCTTCGAAAGCGGGGGGGTTTTCACAGATACGCAGTATTTT | CASGFESGGVFTDTQYF
- | TRBJ2-5 | TRBV5-1 | - | 13 | TGCGCCAGCAGTTTGAGGGTACAAGAGACCCAGTACTTC | CASSLRVQETQYF
few | TRBJ1-6 | TRBV28 | TRBD1 | 15 | TGTGCCAGCAACTTGGCGGACAGGGATAATTCACCCCTCCACTTT | CASNLADRDNSPLHF
- | TRBJ1-6 | TRBV27 | TRBD1 | 14 | TGTGCCAGCAGGACAGGGTTTCTCAATTCACCCCTCCACTTT | CASRTGFLNSPLHF
- | TRBJ2-4 | TRBV5-1 | - | 13 | TGCGCCAGCAGCTTGGACGTTGGAAACATTCAGTACTTC | CASSLDVGNIQYF